The rows below give T cell receptor beta chains drawn from one sample of a study of response to subunit inactivated influenza vaccine. MiXCR, run by TCRdb on the RT-PCR reads, gives a single entry per CDR3 protein. The table has 150,000 to 200,000 distinct CDR3 sequences, about 12% seen once. The data also belong to a second study, concerning T cells expressing NK-cell markers.

Sequencing used CD8+ T cells sorted from PBMCs, obtained 11 to 12 days after vaccination. These TCRs come from a man aged 50 to 60 who received an inactivated influenza vaccine. Each CDR3 is given without its conserved first and last residue. The D gene is left open where the match is weak. Only some rows state a clone size, as once, few, many or a class for expanded clones.

clone_size v_call d_call cdr3_aa
few TRBV12-3/TRBV12-4 . ASSMGPYQPQH
few TRBV18 . ASSPGEPYEQY
. TRBV19 . ASSWQRATGELF
. TRBV5-1 TRBD2 ASSLASRTSGIVPPADTQY
few TRBV13 . ASSLGHLSSYEQY
few TRBV14 . ASSQHLTSGEYEQY
. TRBV5-5 TRBD1 ASTPRDREFEQY
few TRBV9 . ASSVEGNSGNEQF
few TRBV7-2 . ASSLSQGLTYNEQF
. TRBV18 . ASSGGLALRVFEQY
. TRBV20-1 . SAISLAEGAETQY
few TRBV7-6 . ASSLGLAQETQY
few TRBV9 . ASSTGTRGPGELF
. TRBV3-1 . ASTKQASLTYEQY
few TRBV13 . ASSQQSLNTGELF
few TRBV4-1 . ASSLVGENTGELF
. TRBV2 TRBD1 ASSGTGRPGELF
few TRBV11-2 . ASSLVRSPYEQY
few TRBV27 TRBD2 ASSLQTSGGYNEQF
. TRBV2 . ASSEPQETQY
few TRBV5-1 TRBD2 ASSASGGTYEQY
. TRBV4-3 . ASSQDRTYQETQY
. TRBV20-1 . SAREVTQIYEQY
. TRBV21-1 . ASSRGQVEGVGQY
. TRBV12-2 . ASRLPHRDSVQPQH
. TRBV28 TRBD2 ASSFLAASSYNEQF
few TRBV12-3/TRBV12-4 . ASTGGSNQPQH
many TRBV20-1 . SASPLGPQNIQY
. TRBV4-1 TRBD1 ASSQDHDREITDTQY
. TRBV28 TRBD2 ASSLIAGIGSTGELF
many TRBV7-2 . ASSLTDYGYT
. TRBV12-3/TRBV12-4 TRBD1 ASSKLGQTYEQY
many TRBV4-3 . ASSPGVAWREQF
few TRBV28 . ASSLYEGGAETQY
many TRBV6-5 . ASSFSLTIGGTEAF
few TRBV6-5 . ASSYSYMNTEAF
. TRBV28 . ASSPGLMKETQY
. TRBV27 . ASSMQGFSSYEQY
many TRBV15 TRBD1 ATSREGTGYGYT
. TRBV4-1 . ASSQVESGDQPQH
. TRBV2 TRBD1 ASSEGGGQGSGANVLT
few TRBV19 TRBD2 ASSIVLRRDMWREGETQY
. TRBV12-3/TRBV12-4 TRBD1 ASSPGQGPDTQY
few TRBV12-3/TRBV12-4 . ASKGDSVSGANVLT
many TRBV4-2 TRBD2 ASSQGLAGTPLPYNEQF
. TRBV14 . ASSLWGTSEKLF
. TRBV5-1 . ASSLGETITGELF
. TRBV5-1 TRBD1 ASSSPGQGASEQY
. TRBV4-3 TRBD1 ASSQGTGGDTIY
. TRBV30 . AWSPGTPGGYGYT
few TRBV5-1 . ASRTVSSYNSPLH
. TRBV21-1 . ASISSVPGGSEAF
. TRBV12-3/TRBV12-4 TRBD2 ASSPSLAGMTDTQY
. TRBV4-1 TRBD2 ASSPPGLAGGSEQF
. TRBV7-8 . ASSPGTPRSYNEQF